This TCR beta chain was recorded in a study of T cell changes during pregnancy in multiple sclerosis. Method: immunoSEQ multiplex PCR; TCRdb's copy keeps in-frame clones and lacks some. The repertoire holds 70,000 to 80,000 clones, with just under 95% as singletons. This TCR was sampled from a female donor in good health, enrolled as a control in a pregnancy study. Specimen: peripheral blood, collected after pregnancy.

The CDR3 DNA follows: TGTGCCAGTAGTGCTAACCTCAGGGATGGCTACACCTTC. Translation: CASSANLRDGYTF. The V and J genes are TRBV19 and TRBJ1-2, with D possibly being TRBD1 (5 bases). Germline V CDR1 and CDR2: LNHDA, SQIVND (reference sequence). This CDR3 region has 13 residues. V was cut by 5 bases and J by 6 bases, with 13 bases left in between.